The present entry profiles one TCR beta chain with its context. The protocol was immunoSEQ multiplex PCR, while the TCRdb copy is restricted to in-frame clones and leaves out a portion. The table lists 25,000 to 30,000 clones, around nine tenths of them singletons. This sample stems from a study of T cell changes during pregnancy in multiple sclerosis. Sequencing was performed on CD8+ T cells from peripheral blood mononuclear cells, taken after pregnancy. This sequence originates from a female donor with multiple sclerosis, enrolled in a pregnancy study.

The CDR3 nucleotides are TGCGCCAGCAGCCAACACTCCGGGACTCCGGTCGGAGAGACCCAGTACTTC. Protein sequence: CASSQHSGTPVGETQYF. The genes are TRBV4-3 and TRBJ2-5, with a possible D match to TRBD2 (6 bases). CDR1 and CDR2 (germline): LGHNA, YSLEER. V lost 2 bases, J lost 4 bases, and 20 bases lay in between. The CDR3 length is 17 residues.